The rows below give T cell receptor beta chains drawn from one sample of a study of shared clonotypes between healthy human individuals. Generated by immunoSEQ multiplex PCR, the TCRdb table keeps only in-frame clones and is missing some. Of some 2,000,000 clones listed, 90% to 95% were seen once; the top ten hold 0.13%. Material for sequencing was naive CD4+ T cells sorted from blood. The source of these receptors is a man aged 18-30 years in good health. Each CDR3 is given with its conserved first and last residue. The order of the fields is J gene, CDR3 length, D gene, V gene, clone size, CDR3 protein, CDR3 DNA. D genes are given only for firm matches. For some rows the clone size is stated as once, few or many, or as a class when expanded; others skip it.

TRBJ2-5 | 14 | NA | TRBV5-6 | NA | CASSLVTLRETQYF | TGTGCCAGCAGCTTGGTAACGCTTCGAGAGACCCAGTACTTC
TRBJ2-3 | 15 | TRBD2 | TRBV2 | NA | CASSFSGGWADTQYF | TGTGCCAGCAGTTTCAGCGGGGGGTGGGCAGATACGCAGTATTTT
TRBJ1-2 | 17 | NA | TRBV4-3 | NA | CASRSCLTELANYGYTF | TGCGCCAGCAGAAGTTGTCTGACAGAACTTGCTAACTATGGCTACACCTTC
TRBJ2-3 | 14 | NA | TRBV2 | NA | CASSPTGSTDTQYF | TGTGCCAGCAGTCCTACCGGGAGCACAGATACGCAGTATTTT
TRBJ2-3 | 14 | TRBD1 | TRBV28 | NA | CASSQPTGGNTQYF | TGTGCCAGCAGCCAACCAACAGGGGGGAATACGCAGTATTTT
TRBJ2-2 | 12 | NA | TRBV30 | NA | CAWSRDTGELFF | TGTGCCTGGAGTCGAGACACCGGGGAGCTGTTTTTT
TRBJ2-6 | 15 | TRBD1 | TRBV7-9 | NA | CASSPDRGRVDVLTF | TGTGCCAGCAGCCCCGACAGGGGGCGAGTGGACGTCCTGACTTTC
TRBJ2-7 | 18 | NA | TRBV7-3 | NA | CASSSPRGGYNLSYEQYF | TGTGCCAGCAGCTCACCCCGCGGGGGCTATAACCTCTCCTACGAGCAGTACTTC
TRBJ2-1 | 14 | TRBD2 | TRBV30 | many | CAWRGLAGVNEQFF | TGTGCCTGGAGAGGACTAGCGGGAGTAAATGAGCAGTTCTTC
TRBJ2-7 | 16 | TRBD1 | TRBV5-1 | NA | CASKTADRDRVYEQYF | TGCGCCAGCAAGACGGCAGACCGGGACAGGGTATACGAGCAGTACTTC
TRBJ2-1 | 13 | NA | TRBV30 | NA | CAWMAGPYNEQFF | TGTGCCTGGATGGCGGGCCCCTACAATGAGCAGTTCTTC
TRBJ2-1 | 16 | TRBD2 | TRBV7-2 | NA | CASSARGLAGGQEQFF | TGTGCCAGCAGCGCGAGGGGACTAGCGGGGGGACAGGAGCAGTTCTTC
TRBJ2-7 | 16 | TRBD1 | TRBV6-1 | NA | CASSEIRTGVEGEQYF | TGTGCCAGCAGTGAAATCCGGACAGGGGTCGAAGGCGAGCAGTACTTC
TRBJ2-7 | 16 | NA | TRBV18 | NA | CASSLTTATGFHEQYF | TGTGCCAGCTCACTTACGACGGCCACAGGGTTCCACGAGCAGTACTTC
TRBJ2-7 | 12 | NA | TRBV4-2 | NA | CASSQDVDEQYF | TGTGCCAGCAGCCAAGACGTCGACGAGCAGTACTTC
TRBJ2-5 | 16 | TRBD2 | TRBV19 | NA | CASSSAPVPGGETQYF | TGTGCCAGTAGTTCCGCGCCGGTCCCCGGGGGGGAGACCCAGTACTTC
TRBJ1-4 | 12 | NA | TRBV6-5 | once | CASRGGNEKLFF | TGTGCCAGCAGAGGGGGTAATGAAAAACTGTTTTTT
TRBJ2-6 | 18 | NA | TRBV10-3 | NA | CAIRPTSSNRTGANVLTF | TGTGCCATCAGACCAACGAGTAGTAACCGAACTGGGGCCAACGTCCTGACTTTC
TRBJ1-6 | 13 | NA | TRBV30 | NA | CAWNRDFNSPLHF | TGTGCCTGGAACAGGGATTTTAATTCACCCCTCCACTTT
TRBJ1-1 | 14 | NA | TRBV11-2 | NA | CASSLDLVNTEAFF | TGTGCCAGCAGCTTAGATTTGGTGAACACTGAAGCTTTCTTT
TRBJ2-5 | 13 | NA | TRBV18 | NA | CASSPSQSGAQYF | TGTGCCAGCTCACCAAGTCAGTCAGGGGCCCAGTACTTC
TRBJ1-2 | 16 | TRBD1 | TRBV25-1 | NA | CASSPGQFLIRDGYTF | TGTGCCAGCAGCCCGGGACAGTTTCTTATACGCGATGGCTACACCTTC
TRBJ2-3 | 17 | TRBD2 | TRBV5-1 | NA | CASSLAKTSGDTDTQYF | TGCGCCAGCAGCTTGGCTAAGACTAGCGGGGATACAGATACGCAGTATTTT
TRBJ2-3 | 13 | NA | TRBV28 | NA | CATIGLITDTQYF | TGTGCCACCATCGGCCTCATCACAGATACGCAGTATTTT
TRBJ2-7 | 16 | NA | TRBV18 | NA | CASSPSGTRGTYEQYF | TGTGCCAGCTCACCTTCCGGGACGCGGGGAACCTACGAGCAGTACTTC
TRBJ2-5 | 12 | NA | TRBV29-1 | NA | CSVVSSRETQYF | TGCAGCGTTGTATCCAGCAGAGAGACCCAGTACTTC
TRBJ1-1 | 11 | NA | TRBV2 | few | CASGRDTEAFF | TGTGCCAGCGGCCGGGACACTGAAGCTTTCTTT
TRBJ2-7 | 16 | TRBD2 | TRBV15 | NA | CATSRPFAGGSYEQYF | TGTGCCACCAGCAGACCATTCGCGGGAGGCTCCTACGAGCAGTACTTC
TRBJ1-1 | 14 | NA | TRBV30 | once | CAWSPDFLNTEAFF | TGTGCCTGGAGTCCCGACTTCCTGAACACTGAAGCTTTCTTT
TRBJ1-4 | 14 | NA | TRBV7-2 | NA | CASSSRAVSEKLFF | TGTGCCAGCAGCTCCCGGGCTGTCTCTGAAAAACTGTTTTTT
TRBJ2-3 | 16 | TRBD2 | TRBV4-1 | NA | CASSQELAGGIDTQYF | TGCGCCAGCAGCCAAGAACTAGCGGGGGGGATAGATACGCAGTATTTT
TRBJ1-4 | 13 | NA | TRBV25-1 | NA | CASRMARNEKLFF | TGTGCCAGCAGGATGGCCCGTAATGAAAAACTGTTTTTT
TRBJ2-3 | 15 | NA | TRBV28 | once | CASSLPLQYADTQYF | TGTGCCAGCAGTTTGCCTTTACAGTACGCAGATACGCAGTATTTT
TRBJ2-5 | 16 | TRBD2 | TRBV9 | NA | CASSVGLAGTQETQYF | TGTGCCAGCAGCGTGGGACTAGCGGGGACCCAAGAGACCCAGTACTTC
TRBJ1-1 | 14 | NA | TRBV18 | NA | CASSPLRGETEAFF | TGTGCCAGCTCACCACTAAGGGGCGAGACTGAAGCTTTCTTT
TRBJ1-3 | 16 | NA | TRBV5-4 | NA | CASSSRRQGDGNTIYF | TGTGCCAGCAGCTCCCGGCGGCAGGGAGACGGAAACACCATATATTTT
TRBJ2-1 | 13 | TRBD2 | TRBV6-1 | NA | CASSASGYNEQFF | TGTGCCAGCAGTGCTAGCGGTTACAATGAGCAGTTCTTC
TRBJ2-5 | 16 | TRBD1 | TRBV30 | once | CAWSASLGQVQETQYF | TGTGCCTGGAGTGCCAGCCTCGGACAGGTGCAAGAGACCCAGTACTTC
TRBJ2-7 | 12 | NA | TRBV18 | NA | CASSQSSYEQYF | TGTGCCAGCTCACAAAGCTCCTACGAGCAGTACTTC
TRBJ2-7 | 12 | NA | TRBV6-6 | NA | CASSSGVYEQYF | TGTGCCAGCAGTTCGGGGGTCTACGAGCAGTACTTC
TRBJ2-7 | 13 | NA | TRBV30 | few | CAWSGGRINEQYF | TGTGCCTGGAGTGGAGGGAGAATCAACGAGCAGTACTTC
TRBJ1-4 | 14 | NA | TRBV7-2 | NA | CASTLGGNGEKLFF | TGTGCCAGCACCCTAGGGGGGAACGGTGAAAAACTGTTTTTT
TRBJ1-5 | 14 | NA | TRBV4-3 | NA | CASSQVGDNQPQHF | TGCGCCAGCAGCCAAGTAGGGGATAATCAGCCCCAGCATTTT
TRBJ1-3 | 14 | NA | TRBV5-1 | NA | CASSLAGSGNTIYF | TGCGCCAGCAGCTTGGCCGGCTCTGGAAACACCATATATTTT
TRBJ2-7 | 16 | TRBD2 | TRBV19 | once | CASSMGLAGATYEQYF | TGTGCCAGTAGTATGGGACTAGCGGGGGCTACCTACGAGCAGTACTTC
TRBJ2-1 | 17 | NA | TRBV7-2 | NA | CASSSFGGASSNNEQFF | TGTGCCAGCAGTTCATTCGGCGGGGCTAGCAGTAACAATGAGCAGTTCTTC